This TCR beta chain was documented in a study of Ad26.COV2.S vaccination and SARS-CoV-2 variants. Study-wide points: Greater spike-specific TCR breadth was seen in vaccine recipients than in placebo recipients. Vaccine and placebo recipients had comparable breadth of non-spike TCRs. Responses of spike-specific T cells (both CD8+ and CD4+) reportedly showed substantial breadth after vaccination. Overall T cell responses may have been underestimated by the analyses of TCR breadth and depth.

As to this clone: Its cognate antigen is unknown.

This table comes from immunoSEQ multiplex PCR, and its TCRdb copy is limited to in-frame clones, with some not included. The sample has 150,000 to 200,000 clones; roughly nine tenths are singletons. Germline V lookup: CDR1 SNHLY, CDR2 FYNNEI. CDR3 size: 16 residues. Trimming removed 1 base from V and 5 bases from J, with 18 bases in between. This TCR came from a human donor who had recovered from COVID-19. The chain links TRBV2 to TRBJ2-7; TRBD2 might be the D (6 bases). The sample in question was peripheral blood, obtained after recovery from COVID-19. The CDR3 nucleotides are TGTGCCAGCAGTGAAGAATGGGCGGGGACGGGTCACGAGCAGTACTTC. Translated: CASSEEWAGTGHEQYF.